The 5 T cell receptor beta chains given below trace back to one sample, sequenced in a study of spatial heterogeneity in lung cancer. Using its own MiXCR run on the 5' RACE reads, TCRdb lists one record per CDR3 protein. Here the sample spans over 650 distinct CDR3 sequences, about 40% being singletons. No cognate antigen is known for these TCRs. Time point of the sample: sample taken at primary tumor resection. Study-wide results and limits: For expanded intratumoral alpha and beta TCRs, counts tracked tumor mutation counts.

The sequencing here drew on lung tumor tissue, taken at surgery. The source is a male donor with early-stage non-small cell lung cancer.

This clonotype is deemed large. Since it is a stray read in a library aimed at alpha chains, this beta chain has a size that is not meaningful. The chain uses TRBV28 and TRBJ2-7; D is unresolved. The CDR3 has 13 amino acids. V was clipped by 7 bases and J by 4 bases, with 14 bases between them. Germline V gene data show CDR1 as MDHEN and CDR2 as SYDVKM. This CDR3 reads CASTERMSYEQYF. CDR3 nucleotide sequence: TGTGCCAGCACCGAGAGGATGTCTTACGAGCAGTACTTC.

With regard to this clonotype: Being off target in a library aimed at alpha chains, this beta chain has a size of little meaning. The chain uses TRBV24-1 and TRBJ2-1; D ambiguous. There are 15 residues in the CDR3. Germline CDR1 is KGHDR and CDR2 is SFDVKD. Trimming took 3 bases from V and 6 from J, leaving 14 bases between them. CDR3 sequence reads: CATSDPSLDANEQFF. The CDR3 region has the DNA TGTGCCACCAGTGATCCAAGCTTAGATGCCAATGAGCAGTTCTTC.

Turning to this clonotype: As an off-target read in a library built for alpha chains, this beta chain has a frequency of little significance. V usage is TRBV12-3 or TRBV12-4 and J usage is TRBJ2-5; 9 nucleotides match TRBD1. This CDR3 is built from 14 residues. With 5 bases clipped from V and 5 bases from J, the junction kept 6 bases outside the gene matches. The CDR3, as DNA: TGTGCCAGCAGTCCGGGACAGGGAAGGGAGACCCAGTACTTC. Its protein is CASSPGQGRETQYF.

This clonotype appeared a few times. This beta chain is a stray read from a library made for alpha chains; its abundance is not meaningful. This chain links TRBV28 with TRBJ2-1; D is ambiguous. Germline CDR1 reads MDHEN; CDR2 reads SYDVKM. This CDR3 spans 13 amino acids. V lost 1 base, J lost 6 bases, and 7 bases lay in between. CDR3 bases: TGTGCCAGCAGTTTATACTGGGGCAATGAGCAGTTCTTC. It encodes CASSLYWGNEQFF.

This clonotype is categorized as large. This beta chain represents an off-target read in a library built for alpha chains; its size is of limited meaning. As DNA, the CDR3 is TGTGCCAGCAGCTCTAAGGCAGGATTCCCCTCTGGGGCCAACGTCCTGACTTTC. Protein product: CASSSKAGFPSGANVLTF. V and J are TRBV5-6 and TRBJ2-6; no definite D call. CDR1 SGHDT and CDR2 YYEEEE come from the germline V gene. V was cut by 3 bases and J by 0 bases, with 16 bases left in between. This CDR3 is built from 18 residues.